This is a list of T cell receptor beta chains from one sample in a study of OX40 agonist ivuxolimab in advanced cancers. The table came from immunoSEQ multiplex PCR; TCRdb's copy has only in-frame clones and leaves some out. Of 30,000 to 45,000 clones listed, about four fifths are singletons. Sequences were derived from CD4+ or CD8+ T cells sorted from blood, sampled in a trial of the OX40 agonist ivuxolimab. These receptors came from an adult with an advanced solid tumor such as melanoma, head and neck, liver or kidney cancer. Each CDR3 is given with its conserved first and last residue. The order of the fields is J gene, clone size, V gene, D gene, CDR3 DNA, CDR3 protein. The D gene is left open where the match is weak. The size entry is marked missing in some rows and otherwise reads once, few, many or a size class.

TRBJ2-3 NA TRBV28 TRBD2 TGTGCCAGCATATGGTCCCCAGGGACTAGCGCGCGCACAGATACGCAGTATTTT CASIWSPGTSARTDTQYF
TRBJ2-7 NA TRBV11-1 TRBD1 TGTGCCAGCACCAACCCGGGACAGGGGGCACGCGAGCAGTACTTC CASTNPGQGAREQYF
TRBJ2-7 NA TRBV10-3 TRBD2 TGTGCCATCAGTGAAGGGTTAGCGGGGGGTCACGAGCAGTACTTC CAISEGLAGGHEQYF
TRBJ2-5 NA TRBV19 NA TGTGCCACCAGCCTTGGGGAGACCCAGTACTTC CATSLGETQYF
TRBJ2-2 NA TRBV6-5 TRBD2 TGTGCCAGCAGAGCGGGGGCGGCCCCCGGGGAGCTGTTTTTT CASRAGAAPGELFF
TRBJ2-7 NA TRBV2 NA TGTGCCAGCAGTGATTCGGCAGGGGGACTGGACGAGCAGTACTTC CASSDSAGGLDEQYF
TRBJ1-1 NA TRBV19 NA TGTGCCAGTAGTATTGGGGGGGGGAACACTGAAGCTTTCTTT CASSIGGGNTEAFF
TRBJ2-2 few TRBV19 NA TGTGCCAGTAGTAAAGATACGGCCACCGGGGAGCTGTTTTTT CASSKDTATGELFF
TRBJ1-1 NA TRBV6-5 TRBD1 TGTGCCAGCAGTTACGAGACAGGGCTCACTGAAGCTTTCTTT CASSYETGLTEAFF
TRBJ2-3 NA TRBV7-3 NA TGTGCCAGCAGTCGTATGGGCGGGAACACAGATACGCAGTATTTT CASSRMGGNTDTQYF
TRBJ2-2 NA TRBV7-9 TRBD2 TGTGCCAGCAGCAAATGGCGGGAGGACACCGGGGAGCTGTTTTTT CASSKWREDTGELFF
TRBJ2-3 NA TRBV4-2 TRBD2 TGTGCCAGCAGCCAAGAAGCACTAGCGGGCACAGATACGCAGTATTTT CASSQEALAGTDTQYF
TRBJ2-3 once TRBV6-4 TRBD2 TGTGCCAGCAGTGATTCACCTTCCGGGACTATTACAGATACGCAGTATTTT CASSDSPSGTITDTQYF
TRBJ2-7 NA TRBV6-1 NA TGTGCCAGCAGTGGATACGAGCAGTACTTC CASSGYEQYF
TRBJ2-5 few TRBV2 TRBD1 TGTGCCAGCAGTTGGGACAGAGGGGGCGAGGAGACCCAGTACTTC CASSWDRGGEETQYF
TRBJ2-7 NA TRBV6-5 NA TGTGCCAGCAGTTACTCCCCAGGGATGCTTAGTCACGAGCAGTACTTC CASSYSPGMLSHEQYF
TRBJ1-2 NA TRBV28 TRBD1 TGTGCCAGCAGTTTGGGACAGGGGGTTTATGGCTACACCTTC CASSLGQGVYGYTF
TRBJ2-7 NA TRBV2 TRBD2 TGTGCCAGCAGTCTACTAGCGGGAGTGGGGGAGCAGTACTTC CASSLLAGVGEQYF
TRBJ2-4 NA TRBV30 TRBD1 TGTGCCTGTGGACAGGAGCTGGGCAAAAACATTCAGTACTTC CACGQELGKNIQYF
TRBJ2-2 NA TRBV4-1 NA TGCGCCAGCAGCCAAGTCTGGAGGACAGCGAACACCGGGGAGCTGTTTTTT CASSQVWRTANTGELFF
TRBJ2-5 NA TRBV11-2 NA TGTGCCAGTTCACGACTCCACCAAGAGACCCAGTACTTC CASSRLHQETQYF
TRBJ2-7 NA TRBV4-1 NA TGCGCCAGCAGCCAAGAGGGGTACGAGCAGTACTTC CASSQEGYEQYF
TRBJ1-3 NA TRBV2 TRBD1 TGTGCCAGCAGGGGACAGGGGGGTACTATTGACACCATATATTTT CASRGQGGTIDTIYF
TRBJ2-1 NA TRBV5-8 NA TGTGCCAGCAGCTCCACAGCACTCTCCTACAATGAGCAGTTCTTC CASSSTALSYNEQFF
TRBJ2-1 NA TRBV7-2 TRBD2 TGTGCCAGCGGGGGGGGTCCTAATGAGCAGTTCTTC CASGGGPNEQFF
TRBJ1-1 NA TRBV27 TRBD1 TGTGCCAGCAGTTTGGAGGGGGCGGGAACTGAAGCTTTCTTT CASSLEGAGTEAFF
TRBJ2-7 NA TRBV6-1 NA TGTGCCAGCAGTGTGATCGAATACGAGCAGTACTTC CASSVIEYEQYF
TRBJ2-7 few TRBV6-6 NA TGTGCCAGCAGCCTCGAACTAACCTCCTCCTACGAGCAGTACTTC CASSLELTSSYEQYF
TRBJ2-1 once TRBV5-5 NA TGTGCCAGCAGAAAGGGGGAGGGAGGGTACAATGAGCAGTTCTTC CASRKGEGGYNEQFF
TRBJ1-6 few TRBV4-1 TRBD1 TGCGCCAGCAGCCAAGATGACAGGGGGCTCTCACCCCTCCACTTT CASSQDDRGLSPLHF
TRBJ2-7 NA TRBV6-6 TRBD2 TGTGCCAGCAGTTCGCCGACTAGCGGGAGTAACGAGCAGTACTTC CASSSPTSGSNEQYF
TRBJ1-4 NA TRBV6-6 TRBD1 TGTGCCAGCAGTTACGGGACAGGGGGTGAAAAACTGTTTTTT CASSYGTGGEKLFF
TRBJ1-1 NA TRBV7-9 NA TGTGCCAGCAGCTTCAGACGGGGGGGCACTGAAGCTTTCTTT CASSFRRGGTEAFF
TRBJ2-4 NA TRBV7-2 NA TGTGCCAGCAGCTCCCGAGGGAACATTCAGTACTTC CASSSRGNIQYF
TRBJ1-5 once TRBV2 NA TGTGCCAGCAGTCGAGACAGATATAGCAATCAGCCCCAGCATTTT CASSRDRYSNQPQHF
TRBJ2-4 NA TRBV29-1 NA TGCAGCGTTGGTGTAGGTTCGGACATTCAGTACTTC CSVGVGSDIQYF
TRBJ2-5 NA TRBV6-6 TRBD1 TGCGCCAGCAGTTATGGCCCCGGACAGGGCGAGACCCAGTACTTC CASSYGPGQGETQYF
TRBJ2-1 NA TRBV5-1 NA TGCGCCAGCAGCCCGGGTGGGGGGCAAGTCAATGAGCAGTTCTTC CASSPGGGQVNEQFF
TRBJ1-5 NA TRBV28 NA TGTGCCAGCAGTCCGTACCCCGACTGGCAGCCCGTTAATCAGCCCCAGCATTTT CASSPYPDWQPVNQPQHF
TRBJ2-3 NA TRBV5-4 NA TGTGCCAGCAGCTTAAAAGGAGGGGTTTTCGATACGCAGTATTTT CASSLKGGVFDTQYF
TRBJ2-2 NA TRBV4-2 TRBD2 TGTGCCAGCAGCCCCACGGGACTAGCGGGATTGAACACCGGGGAGCTGTTTTTT CASSPTGLAGLNTGELFF
TRBJ2-5 NA TRBV9 NA TGTGCCAGCGGGGCCCTCAACCAAGAGACCCAGTACTTC CASGALNQETQYF
TRBJ1-2 NA TRBV2 NA TGTGCCAGCAGTGCCCGGACAGAAGCTAACTATGGCTACACCTTC CASSARTEANYGYTF
TRBJ1-5 NA TRBV19 NA TGTGCCAGTAGTCCTCAGGATGGGGTGGGCGGTCAGCCCCAGCATTTT CASSPQDGVGGQPQHF
TRBJ1-4 NA TRBV6-6 NA TGTGCCAGCAGTAATAATCGGAGGAATGAAAAACTGTTTTTT CASSNNRRNEKLFF
TRBJ2-7 few TRBV10-3 NA TGTGCCATCACCCAGGGACCGAGACATAATTACGAGCAGTACTTC CAITQGPRHNYEQYF
TRBJ1-5 NA TRBV29-1 NA TGCAGCGTTATGGAGATCCAGGGTCAGCCCCAGCATTTT CSVMEIQGQPQHF